The T cell receptor (beta chain) under discussion was sequenced for a study of PD-L1 blockade in urothelial cancer. Study-wide results and limits: A below-median TCR clonality in blood before treatment predicted better survival.

This CDR3 has 14 amino acids. Unmatched junction bases numbered 1, after V lost 4 bases and J lost 1 base. From germline, CDR1 is KGHSH and CDR2 LQKENI. Turning to this clone: What it binds is not known.

Spiked synthetic TCR analogs estimated absolute template abundance per PCR. TCRdb's copy holds only in-frame clones and misses some; the assay was immunoSEQ multiplex PCR. The sample shows 84,000 or so clones, about 85% of them seen only once. Time point specified: pretreatment peripheral blood. This TCR was recovered from a man aged 60 to 75 with urothelial cancer. The input for sequencing was PBMCs, taken around atezolizumab (anti-PD-L1) treatment. The chain recombines TRBV18 with TRBJ1-1, with TRBD1 matching over 9 bases. CDR3 nucleotides: TGTGCCAGCTCACTACAGGGGGCGAACACTGAAGCTTTCTTT. The encoded protein is CASSLQGANTEAFF.